The 14 T cell receptor beta chains given below trace back to one sample, sequenced in a study of follicular helper T cells after annual influenza vaccination. The assay was immunoSEQ multiplex PCR, and TCRdb's table has in-frame clones only and misses some. Altogether approximately 7,400 clones are present, over 70% being singletons, with the ten largest covering about 1.5%. Indicated time point: 2015-2016 season, 7 days after influenza vaccination. The sequenced sample was CXCR5+ CD38- circulating T follicular helper cells from blood, obtained 7 days after influenza vaccination. Subset denoted: circulating Tfh, non-naive CD4+CXCR5+PD-1+ (ICOS+CD38+ or ICOS-CD38-). The origin of the receptors is an adult who received the influenza vaccine.

This chain joins TRBV9 and TRBJ2-2, with D possibly matching TRBD2 (6 bases). The germline V and J ends were trimmed by 0 bases and 3 bases, with 12 bases remaining between them. Per the germline V gene, CDR1 is SGDLS and CDR2 is YYNGEE. There are 16 residues in the CDR3. CDR3 residues: CASSVVARGHTGELFF. In DNA form, the CDR3 reads TGTGCCAGCAGCGTAGTTGCGCGGGGCCACACCGGGGAGCTGTTTTTT.

V and J are TRBV6-5 and TRBJ1-3, with D perhaps TRBD1 (5 bases). The germline V gene encodes CDR1 MNHEY and CDR2 SVGAGI. This CDR3 contains 15 residues. Trimming took off 6 bases at V and 0 bases at J, with 12 bases between the two ends. The CDR3 protein is CASRPGVNSGNTIYF. The DNA of the CDR3 is TGTGCCAGCAGACCGGGGGTTAACTCTGGAAACACCATATATTTT.

The chain carries TRBV9 and TRBJ2-3, with TRBD2 matching 9 bases. CDR3 length equals 17 residues. Germline V lookup: CDR1 SGDLS, CDR2 YYNGEE. With 0 bases clipped from V and 3 bases from J, the junction kept 8 bases outside the gene matches. The CDR3 reads CASSVGAGGRKTDTQYF. CDR3 DNA sequence: TGTGCCAGCAGCGTAGGAGCGGGAGGCCGAAAAACAGATACGCAGTATTTT.

This clone was seen a few times. The chain links TRBV5-1 to TRBJ1-2; D not certain. The CDR3 consists of 14 residues. The ends were cut back, 0 bases at V and 4 bases at J, with 10 bases in the middle. Germline lookup yields CDR1 SGHRS and CDR2 YFSETQ. The DNA of the CDR3 is TGCGCCAGCAGCTTGGTAGGAGATGTCTATGGCTACACCTTC. Encoded protein: CASSLVGDVYGYTF.

The V gene is TRBV19, the J gene TRBJ2-5, with 11 bases fitting TRBD2. The CDR3 has 14 residues. The V gene's germline CDR1 is LNHDA and CDR2 SQIVND (reference sequence). The J segment lost 7 bases and the V segment lost 5 bases, leaving 6 bases of the junction unmatched. CDR3 residues: CASSSSGRLGTQYF. As DNA, the CDR3 is TGTGCCAGTAGTTCTAGCGGGAGGTTAGGGACCCAGTACTTC.

This clone has only one observation. The chain combines TRBV2 with TRBJ2-5; D is unclear. The CDR3 sequence is 12 residues long. Germline CDR1 SNHLY, CDR2 FYNNEI. Trimming left V 6 bases short and J 1 base short, with 6 bases between. The CDR3 region is CASSYSQETQYF. In nucleotides, the CDR3 is TGTGCCAGCAGCTACTCCCAAGAGACCCAGTACTTC.

DNA for the CDR3: TGTGCCAGCAGTGGACAGGGGACAGATACGCAGTATTTT. This sequence encodes CASSGQGTDTQYF. V gene TRBV27 combines with J gene TRBJ2-3; 9 bases are a match to TRBD1. The CDR3 length is 13 residues. Germline trimming cut 5 bases from V and 3 bases from J; bases unmatched to any gene: 0. Germline V CDR1 and CDR2: MNHEY, SMNVEV (reference sequence).

The CDR3 DNA sequence: TGTGCCAGCACCCCTACGGGGGGGCCCCTGAACACTGAAGCTTTCTTT. Translation: CASTPTGGPLNTEAFF. V gene TRBV6-6 combines with J gene TRBJ1-1; TRBD1 is a possible D gene (6 bases). The CDR3 has 16 amino acids. Germline CDR1 MNHNY, CDR2 SVGAGI (reference sequence). V was trimmed by 7 bases and J by 0 bases, leaving 18 bases between them.

The V gene is TRBV19, the J gene TRBJ1-3; 8 positions match TRBD1. The junction had 9 bases not matched to a gene; V was cut back by 2 bases and J by 0 bases. Germline CDR1 reads LNHDA; CDR2 reads SQIVND (reference sequence). CDR3 length equals 18 residues. CDR3 residues: CASSIRDRRRNSGNTIYF. CDR3 DNA: TGTGCCAGTAGTATACGGGACAGGCGAAGAAACTCTGGAAACACCATATATTTT.

The CDR3 DNA reads TGTGCCAGCAGTGAGTCTTTTGGCTCTGGGGCCAACGTCCTGACTTTC. Its protein product is CASSESFGSGANVLTF. The chain links TRBV6-4 to TRBJ2-6; D gene unclear. The CDR3 is made up of 16 amino acids. CDR1 is MRHNA and CDR2 is SNTAGT in the germline V gene. V was clipped by 3 bases and J by 0 bases, with 9 bases between them.

The chain recombines TRBV29-1 with TRBJ2-2; D not resolved. The CDR3 is made up of 12 amino acids. Germline-derived CDR1 and CDR2 are SQVTM and ANQGSEA. The V end was cut by 5 bases, the J end by 5 bases, with 9 bases between. The CDR3, as DNA: TGCAGCGTTTTTAAAGGGACCGGGGAGCTGTTTTTT. Its protein is CSVFKGTGELFF.

This clone showed up just a few times. The chain employs TRBV7-2 and TRBJ2-1; D is perhaps TRBD2 (5 bases). Germline values: CDR1 SGHTA, CDR2 FQGNSA. CDR3 length: 14 residues. With 4 bases removed from V and 9 bases from J, the gap between germline ends came to 16 bases. CDR3 region: CASSSELASFEQFF. The CDR3, as DNA: TGTGCCAGCAGCTCCGAATTAGCGTCCTTTGAGCAGTTCTTC.

This clone was counted only a few times. The chain employs TRBV2 and TRBJ2-7; 13 nucleotides line up with TRBD2. Germline lookup yields CDR1 SNHLY and CDR2 FYNNEI. V dropped 4 bases and J dropped 6; count of bases not matched to a gene: 6. CDR3 length: 15 amino acids. CDR3 nucleotide sequence: TGTGCCAGCAGTGTAACTAGCGGGAGGGCCCCCGAGCAGTACTTC. It specifies CASSVTSGRAPEQYF. The whole variable domain, filled in from reference TRBV2 and TRBJ2-7, reads EPEVTQTPSHQVTQMGQEVILRCVPISNHLYFYWYRQILGQKVEFLVSFYNNEISEKSEIFDDQFSVERPDGSNFTLKIRSTKLEDSAMYFCASSVTSGRAPEQYFGPGTRLTVT.

The rearrangement joins TRBV28 to TRBJ1-4; no definite D call. V shed 5 bases and J shed 6 bases, with 4 bases lying between them. The CDR3 spans 11 residues. Germline assignment: CDR1 MDHEN and CDR2 SYDVKM. CDR3 sequence reads: CASSRDEKLFF. The CDR3 coding sequence is TGTGCCAGCAGTCGGGATGAAAAACTGTTTTTT.